A single sample gave rise to the 2 T cell receptor beta chains below, sequenced in a study of cytomegalovirus exposure and HLA in healthy donors. PCR primers comprised 60 Vbeta and 13 Jbeta primers. Assay used: immunoSEQ multiplex PCR; TCRdb lists only in-frame clones, some missing. Here the sample table reports 130,000 to 150,000 clones. The specimen sequenced was PBMCs. The receptors were gathered from a middle-aged man in good health and CMV-seronegative.

The gene calls are TRBV7-2 and TRBJ1-2; TRBD1 is a possible D gene (6 bases). The V gene's germline CDR1 is SGHTA and CDR2 FQGNSA. The ends were cut back, 6 bases at V and 0 bases at J, with 17 bases in the middle. The CDR3 has 16 residues. In nucleotides, the CDR3 is TGTGCCAGCAGACTTTCCGGGACATATTCTAACTATGGCTACACCTTC. Protein product: CASRLSGTYSNYGYTF.

The gene calls are TRBV5-6 and TRBJ1-6; no definite D call. Germline CDR1 SGHDT, CDR2 YYEEEE. V gave up 4 bases and J gave up 7 bases, with 15 bases separating them. The CDR3 is 15 residues long. As DNA, the CDR3 is TGTGCCAGCAGCCCGTTCCTAAACCGAAATTCACCCCTCCACTTT. It is translated as CASSPFLNRNSPLHF.